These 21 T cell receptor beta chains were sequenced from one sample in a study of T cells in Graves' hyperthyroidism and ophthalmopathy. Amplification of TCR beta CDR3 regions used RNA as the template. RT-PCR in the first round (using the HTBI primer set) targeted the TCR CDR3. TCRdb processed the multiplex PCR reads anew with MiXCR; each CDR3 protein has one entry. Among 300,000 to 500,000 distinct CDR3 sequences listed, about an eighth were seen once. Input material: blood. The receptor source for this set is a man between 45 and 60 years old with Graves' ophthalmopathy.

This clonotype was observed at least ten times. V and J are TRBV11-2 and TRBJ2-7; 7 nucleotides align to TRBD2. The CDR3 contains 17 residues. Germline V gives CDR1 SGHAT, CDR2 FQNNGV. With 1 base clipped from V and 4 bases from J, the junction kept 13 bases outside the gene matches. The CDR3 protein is CASSLGGGVAGEYEQYF. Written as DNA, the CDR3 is TGTGCCAGCAGCTTAGGAGGTGGAGTGGCGGGAGAGTACGAGCAGTACTTC.

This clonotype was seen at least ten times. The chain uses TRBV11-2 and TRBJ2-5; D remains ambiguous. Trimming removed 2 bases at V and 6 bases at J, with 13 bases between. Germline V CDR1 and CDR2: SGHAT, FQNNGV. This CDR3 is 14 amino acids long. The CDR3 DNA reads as TGTGCCAGCAGCTTAAGTAACCTCATCCAGACCCAGTACTTC. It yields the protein CASSLSNLIQTQYF.

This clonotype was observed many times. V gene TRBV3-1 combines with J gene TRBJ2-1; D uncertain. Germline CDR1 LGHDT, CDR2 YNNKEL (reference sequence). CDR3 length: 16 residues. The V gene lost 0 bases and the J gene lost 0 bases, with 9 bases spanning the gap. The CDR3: CASSQDIRSSYNEQFF. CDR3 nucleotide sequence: TGTGCCAGCAGCCAAGATATTAGGAGCTCCTACAATGAGCAGTTCTTC.

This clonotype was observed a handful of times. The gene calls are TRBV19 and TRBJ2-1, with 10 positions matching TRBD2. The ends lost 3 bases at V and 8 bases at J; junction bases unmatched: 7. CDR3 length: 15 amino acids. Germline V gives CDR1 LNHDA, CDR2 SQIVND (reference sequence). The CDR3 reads CASSIWLAGAYEQFF. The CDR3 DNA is TGTGCCAGTAGTATTTGGCTAGCGGGAGCATATGAGCAGTTCTTC.

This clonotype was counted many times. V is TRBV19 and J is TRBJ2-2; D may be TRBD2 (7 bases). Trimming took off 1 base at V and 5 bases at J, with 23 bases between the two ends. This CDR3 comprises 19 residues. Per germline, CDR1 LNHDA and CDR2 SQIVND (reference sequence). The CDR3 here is CASSIVPAGAAARTGELFF. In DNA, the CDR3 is TGTGCCAGTAGTATAGTCCCCGCGGGGGCTGCCGCAAGGACCGGGGAGCTGTTTTTT.

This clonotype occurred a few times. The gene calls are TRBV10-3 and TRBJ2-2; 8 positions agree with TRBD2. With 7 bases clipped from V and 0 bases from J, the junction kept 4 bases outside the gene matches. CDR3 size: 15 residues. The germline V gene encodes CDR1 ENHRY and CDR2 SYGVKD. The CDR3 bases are TGTGCCATCAATTCCGGGAGGGCGAACACCGGGGAGCTGTTTTTT. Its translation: CAINSGRANTGELFF.

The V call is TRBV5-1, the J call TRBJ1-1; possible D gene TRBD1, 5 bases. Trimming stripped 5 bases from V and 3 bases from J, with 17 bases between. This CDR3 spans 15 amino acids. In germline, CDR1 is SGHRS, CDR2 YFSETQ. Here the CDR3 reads CASSQGVGPHTEAFF. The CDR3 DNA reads TGCGCCAGCAGTCAGGGTGTGGGACCTCACACTGAAGCTTTCTTT.

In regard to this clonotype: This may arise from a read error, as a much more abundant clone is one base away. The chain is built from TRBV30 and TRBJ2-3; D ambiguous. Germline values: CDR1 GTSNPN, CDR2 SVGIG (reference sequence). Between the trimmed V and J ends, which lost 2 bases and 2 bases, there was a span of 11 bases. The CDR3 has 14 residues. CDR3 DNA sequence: TGTGCCTGGAGTCGGATAGGGCACACAGATACGCAGTATTTT. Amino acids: CAWSRIGHTDTQYF.

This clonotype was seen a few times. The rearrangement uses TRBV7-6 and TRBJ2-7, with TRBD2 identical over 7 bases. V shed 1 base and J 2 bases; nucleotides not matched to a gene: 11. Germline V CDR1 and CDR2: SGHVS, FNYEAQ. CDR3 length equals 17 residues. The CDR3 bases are TGTGCCAGCAGCTTAGTAGTGGGGGGGAGGGAACCCTACGAGCAGTACTTC. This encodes CASSLVVGGREPYEQYF.

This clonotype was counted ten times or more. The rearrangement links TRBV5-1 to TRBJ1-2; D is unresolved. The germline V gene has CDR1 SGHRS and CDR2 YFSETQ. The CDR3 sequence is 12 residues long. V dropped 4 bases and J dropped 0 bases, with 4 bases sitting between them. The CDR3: CASSEANYGYTF. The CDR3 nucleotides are TGCGCCAGCAGCGAGGCTAACTATGGCTACACCTTC. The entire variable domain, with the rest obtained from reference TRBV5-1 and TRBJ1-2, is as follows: KAGVTQTPRYLIKTRGQQVTLSCSPISGHRSVSWYQQTPGQGLQFLFEYFSETQRNKGNFPGRFSGRQFSNSRSEMNVSTLELGDSALYLCASSEANYGYTFGSGTRLTVV.

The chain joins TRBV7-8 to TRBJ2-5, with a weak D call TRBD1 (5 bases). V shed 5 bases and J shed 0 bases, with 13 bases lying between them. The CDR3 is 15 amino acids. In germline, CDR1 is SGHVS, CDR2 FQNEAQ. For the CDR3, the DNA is TGTGCCAGCAGCCAAATGACCAGGGACCAAGAGACCCAGTACTTC. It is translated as CASSQMTRDQETQYF.

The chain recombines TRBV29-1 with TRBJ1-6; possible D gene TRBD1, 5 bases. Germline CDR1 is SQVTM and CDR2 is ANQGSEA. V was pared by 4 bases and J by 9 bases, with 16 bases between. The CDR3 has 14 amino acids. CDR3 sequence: CSVGFPDRSSPLHF. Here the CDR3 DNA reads TGCAGCGTTGGGTTTCCTGACAGATCTTCACCCCTCCACTTT.

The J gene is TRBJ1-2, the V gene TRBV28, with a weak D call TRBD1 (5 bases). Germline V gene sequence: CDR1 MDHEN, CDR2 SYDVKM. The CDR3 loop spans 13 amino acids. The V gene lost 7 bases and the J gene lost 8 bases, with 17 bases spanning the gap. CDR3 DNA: TGTGCCAGCAATATGGGCCCGCGGGGCGGCTACACCTTC. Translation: CASNMGPRGGYTF.

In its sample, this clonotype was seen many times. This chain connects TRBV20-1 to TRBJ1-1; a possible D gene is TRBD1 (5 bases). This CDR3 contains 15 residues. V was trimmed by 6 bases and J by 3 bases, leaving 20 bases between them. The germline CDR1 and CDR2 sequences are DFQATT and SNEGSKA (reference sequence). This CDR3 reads CSAQLPGRVDTEAFF. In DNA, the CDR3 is TGCAGTGCCCAACTCCCGGGCAGGGTGGACACTGAAGCTTTCTTT.

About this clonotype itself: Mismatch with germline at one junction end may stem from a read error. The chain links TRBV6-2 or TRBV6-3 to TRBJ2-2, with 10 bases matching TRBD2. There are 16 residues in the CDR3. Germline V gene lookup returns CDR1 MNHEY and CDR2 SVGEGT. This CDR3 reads CASKGWGLANSGELFF. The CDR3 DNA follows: TGTGCCAGCAAGGGTTGGGGACTAGCGAACTCCGGGGAGCTGTTTTTT.

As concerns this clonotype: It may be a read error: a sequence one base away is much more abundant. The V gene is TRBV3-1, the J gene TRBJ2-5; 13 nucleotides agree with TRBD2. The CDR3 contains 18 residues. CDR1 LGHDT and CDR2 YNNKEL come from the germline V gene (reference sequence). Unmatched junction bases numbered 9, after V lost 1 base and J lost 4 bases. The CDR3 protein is CASSQVRRTSGSRETQYF. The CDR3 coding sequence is TGTGCCAGCAGCCAAGTCAGGCGGACTAGCGGGAGTCGAGAGACCCAGTACTTC.

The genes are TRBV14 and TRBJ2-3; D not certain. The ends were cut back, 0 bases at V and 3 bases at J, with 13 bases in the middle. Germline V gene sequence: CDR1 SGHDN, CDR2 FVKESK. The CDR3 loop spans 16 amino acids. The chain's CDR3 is CASSQDPRAPTDTQYF. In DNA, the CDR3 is TGTGCCAGCAGCCAAGATCCCCGGGCCCCAACAGATACGCAGTATTTT.

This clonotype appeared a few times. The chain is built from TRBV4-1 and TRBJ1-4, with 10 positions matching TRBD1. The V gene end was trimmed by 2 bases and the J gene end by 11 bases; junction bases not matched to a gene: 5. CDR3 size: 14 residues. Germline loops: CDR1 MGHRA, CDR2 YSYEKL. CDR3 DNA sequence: TGCGCCAGCAGCCAACCGGACAGGGGGGAGAAACTGTTTTTT. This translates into CASSQPDRGEKLFF.

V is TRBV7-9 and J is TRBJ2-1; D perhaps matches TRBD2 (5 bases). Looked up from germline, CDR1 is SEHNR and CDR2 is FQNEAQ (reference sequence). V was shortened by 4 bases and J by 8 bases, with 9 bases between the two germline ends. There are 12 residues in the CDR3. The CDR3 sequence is CASSYSSDEQFF. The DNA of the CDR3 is TGTGCCAGCAGCTATAGTAGCGATGAGCAGTTCTTC.

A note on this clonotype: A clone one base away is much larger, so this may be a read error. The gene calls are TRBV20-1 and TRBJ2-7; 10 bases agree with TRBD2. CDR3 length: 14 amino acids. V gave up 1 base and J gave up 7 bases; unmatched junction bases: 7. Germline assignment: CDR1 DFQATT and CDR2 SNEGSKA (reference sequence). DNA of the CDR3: TGCAGTGCTAGAGGGCTAGCGGGAGTCCATGAGCAGTACTTC. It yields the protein CSARGLAGVHEQYF.

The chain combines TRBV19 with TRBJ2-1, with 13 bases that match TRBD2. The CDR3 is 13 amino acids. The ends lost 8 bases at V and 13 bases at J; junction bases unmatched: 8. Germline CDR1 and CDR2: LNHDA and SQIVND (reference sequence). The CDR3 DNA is TGTGCCAGTGGGGGGGGACTAGCGGGACTCCAGTTCTTC. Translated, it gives CASGGGLAGLQFF.